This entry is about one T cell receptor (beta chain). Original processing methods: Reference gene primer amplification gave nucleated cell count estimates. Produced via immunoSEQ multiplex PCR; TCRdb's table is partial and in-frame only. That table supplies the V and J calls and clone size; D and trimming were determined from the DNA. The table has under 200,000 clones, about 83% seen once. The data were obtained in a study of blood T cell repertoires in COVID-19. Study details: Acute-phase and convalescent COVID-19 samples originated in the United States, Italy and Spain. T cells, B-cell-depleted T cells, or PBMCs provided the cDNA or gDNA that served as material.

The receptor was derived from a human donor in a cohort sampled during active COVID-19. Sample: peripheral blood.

CDR3 region: CASSRGLNYGYTF. DNA of the CDR3: TGTGCCAGCAGTCGTGGCCTTAACTATGGCTACACCTTC. The chain couples TRBV6-5 to TRBJ1-2; D is unresolved. The V gene lost 5 bases and the J gene lost 1 base, with 8 bases spanning the gap. Germline CDR1 is MNHEY and CDR2 is SVGAGI. This CDR3 region has 13 residues.